The 11 T cell receptor beta chains reported below all come from one sample, sequenced in a study of cytomegalovirus exposure and HLA in healthy donors. Using immunoSEQ multiplex PCR, the repertoire was profiled, and TCRdb retains in-frame clones only, with some absent. The data contain fewer than 300,000 clones, around 89% of them singletons. The sequencing input was PBMCs. These receptors all stem from a woman aged 18-30 years in good health and CMV-seronegative.

J is TRBJ1-2 and V is TRBV15; the D gene is possibly TRBD1 (5 bases). Germline V gene data show CDR1 as LNHNV and CDR2 as YYDKDF (reference sequence). The CDR3 is 14 amino acids. Trimming shortened V by 3 bases and J by 4 bases, and 12 bases separated the two germline ends. CDR3 sequence reads: CATSRDRGTYGYTF. The CDR3 DNA sequence: TGTGCCACCAGCAGGGATAGGGGAACCTATGGCTACACCTTC.

This chain uses TRBV6-5 with TRBJ2-4, with TRBD1 identical over 11 bases. Germline loops: CDR1 MNHEY, CDR2 SVGAGI. The trim removed 2 bases at V and 3 bases at J, leaving 3 bases unmatched. The CDR3 has 16 amino acids. As DNA, the CDR3 is TGTGCCAGCAGTTACGGGACAGGGGGGGGCAAAAACATTCAGTACTTC. Translated, it gives CASSYGTGGGKNIQYF.

The chain links TRBV7-2 to TRBJ2-2; TRBD2 aligns across 10 bases. This CDR3 spans 17 amino acids. V lost 2 bases to trimming and J lost 4 bases; unmatched junction nucleotides: 7. In germline, CDR1 is SGHTA, CDR2 FQGNSA. CDR3 nucleotide sequence: TGTGCCAGCAGCTTATCTAGCGGGAGAGTTCGCACCGGGGAGCTGTTTTTT. This sequence encodes CASSLSSGRVRTGELFF.

V gene TRBV19 combines with J gene TRBJ2-2; D may be TRBD2 (5 bases). Germline CDR1 reads LNHDA; CDR2 reads SQIVND (reference sequence). CDR3 length: 14 residues. Trimming took 8 bases from V and 3 from J, leaving 13 bases between them. DNA of the CDR3: TGTGCCAGTCGTTCGGCGGGTTACACCGGGGAGCTGTTTTTT. Its translation: CASRSAGYTGELFF. Full variable domain (missing parts from reference TRBV19 and TRBJ2-2): DGGITQSPKYLFRKEGQNVTLSCEQNLNHDAMYWYRQDPGQGLRLIYYSQIVNDFQKGDIAEGYSVSREKKESFPLTVTSAQKNPTAFYLCASRSAGYTGELFFGEGSRLTVL.

The chain uses TRBV5-1 and TRBJ2-5; D is possibly TRBD1 (6 bases). Germline V gene lookup returns CDR1 SGHRS and CDR2 YFSETQ. Trimming took 3 bases from V and 5 from J, leaving 8 bases between them. CDR3 size: 12 residues. The CDR3: CASSSTGETQYF. Written as DNA, the CDR3 is TGCGCCAGCAGCTCAACAGGGGAGACCCAGTACTTC.

The chain uses TRBV5-1 and TRBJ2-7; 10 bases are shared with TRBD2. CDR1 is SGHRS and CDR2 is YFSETQ in the germline V gene. The CDR3 has 15 amino acids. V gave up 0 bases and J gave up 3 bases; unmatched junction bases: 3. The CDR3 DNA follows: TGCGCCAGCAGCTTGGTTCTAGCGGGAGACTACGAGCAGTACTTC. Protein: CASSLVLAGDYEQYF.

The chain combines TRBV7-3 with TRBJ2-1; 12 nucleotides align to TRBD2. The CDR3 sequence is 15 residues long. Trimming at V came to 5 bases and at J to 4 bases, leaving 3 bases not matched to a gene. Germline V CDR1 and CDR2: SGHTA, FQGTGA. The CDR3 sequence is CASSTGLAGYNEQFF. Written as DNA, the CDR3 is TGTGCCAGCAGCACTGGACTAGCGGGGTACAATGAGCAGTTCTTC.

A single count supports this clone. The genes are TRBV5-1 and TRBJ2-1; weak D call: TRBD2 (5 bases). Germline loops: CDR1 SGHRS, CDR2 YFSETQ. This CDR3 spans 15 amino acids. V lost 0 bases and J 0 bases, leaving 7 bases between the germline ends. The CDR3 sequence: CASSLAGYSYNEQFF. In DNA form, the CDR3 reads TGCGCCAGCAGCTTGGCGGGATACTCCTACAATGAGCAGTTCTTC.

Notes on this clone: The sample carries other DNA sequences with the same CDR3. The chain carries TRBV28 and TRBJ1-4, with D perhaps TRBD1 (6 bases). The V gene lost 6 bases and the J gene lost 7 bases, with 15 bases spanning the gap. The germline V gene has CDR1 MDHEN and CDR2 SYDVKM. CDR3 length: 14 residues. The CDR3 sequence: CASSLQGLGEKLFF. The CDR3 DNA reads TGTGCCAGCAGCCTACAGGGTCTGGGTGAAAAACTGTTTTTT.

CDR3 sequence: CATRDFRTTYEQYF. DNA for the CDR3: TGTGCCACACGGGACTTCAGGACCACCTACGAGCAGTACTTC. The chain uses TRBV5-4 and TRBJ2-7; TRBD2 might be the D (6 bases). V shed 9 bases and J shed 2 bases, with 18 bases lying between them. The CDR3 has 14 residues. Germline V gene sequence: CDR1 SGHNT, CDR2 YYREEE (reference sequence).

The sample holds one count of this clone. V usage is TRBV4-3 and J usage is TRBJ2-7; 13 bases fit TRBD2. After removal of 2 bases from V and 3 bases from J, the junction contained 4 bases not matched to a gene. Germline CDR1 reads LGHNA; CDR2 reads YSLEER. The CDR3 runs to 16 residues. This CDR3 reads CASSQSGLAGDYEQYF. DNA for the CDR3: TGCGCCAGCAGCCAAAGCGGACTAGCGGGAGACTACGAGCAGTACTTC.